This T cell receptor beta chain was sequenced in a study of regulatory T cells in long-lasting Graves disease. The overall study: It was over 5 years of antithyroid drugs, with positive TSH receptor antibodies, that meant persistent Graves' disease. Study-wide results and caveats: It was in persistent disease that TRBV28, TRBJ1-2 and TRBJ2-5 were favored.

As to time point: persistent/refractory GD, antithyroid drugs over 5 years with positive TRAb. After RNA was extracted from PBMCs, the TCR library was made from it. Patients were enrolled at an endocrinology department in Xi'an, China. Roughly 9 milliliters of peripheral blood went into EDTA tubes. Assembly of TCR beta libraries relied on iRepertoire HTBI primers together with Arm-PCR of CDR3 regions. A single record per CDR3 protein comes from TCRdb applying MiXCR to the multiplex PCR reads. The repertoire includes 390,000 or so distinct CDR3 sequences, roughly 20% of them detected once, and about 27% sits in the top ten. This clonotype was seen at least ten times. Its antigen is unidentified. Germline V gene lookup returns CDR1 MDHEN and CDR2 SYDVKM. This CDR3 spans 16 amino acids. J lost 2 bases, V lost 4 bases, and 9 bases had no gene match.

The rearrangement links TRBV28 to TRBJ2-7, with 9 positions matching TRBD1. Sequences were derived from peripheral blood mononuclear cells (PBMCs), sampled when the disease was refractory, from a patient treated with antithyroid drugs. The receptor was derived from a woman in her forties with Graves disease. CDR3 DNA: TGTGCCAGCAGTTCGGATGGGACAGGGAGGACCTACGAGCAGTACTTC. Translating it yields CASSSDGTGRTYEQYF.